This entry describes one T cell receptor (beta chain). Its antigen remains unknown. This entry belongs to a study of cytomegalovirus exposure and HLA in healthy donors. Looking at the study overall: Within an early data release were roughly 83 million unique TCRs drawn from HLA-typed donors. Across roughly 400 genotyped donors, 81% landed in the Caucasian-associated ancestry cluster. General study results and limits: A later analysis reportedly identified an Asian-associated ancestry cluster as carrying fewer N-insertions than the roughly 670-donor mean.

The PCR made use of 60 Vbeta and 13 Jbeta primers. Assay used: immunoSEQ multiplex PCR; TCRdb lists only in-frame clones, some missing. The sample consists of 130,000 or so clones, about four fifths of them appearing once. The germline V gene encodes CDR1 KGHSH and CDR2 LQKENI. The CDR3 is 13 residues long. The V end lost 4 bases, the J end lost 5 bases, and 11 bases lay between the germline ends. This clonotype originated in a middle-aged woman in good health and CMV-seronegative. Sequenced: PBMCs. The rearrangement uses TRBV18 and TRBJ1-1; perhaps TRBD1 as D (5 bases). The CDR3 DNA is TGTGCCAGCTCACAACAGGACGTGACTGAAGCTTTCTTT. Translation gives CASSQQDVTEAFF.